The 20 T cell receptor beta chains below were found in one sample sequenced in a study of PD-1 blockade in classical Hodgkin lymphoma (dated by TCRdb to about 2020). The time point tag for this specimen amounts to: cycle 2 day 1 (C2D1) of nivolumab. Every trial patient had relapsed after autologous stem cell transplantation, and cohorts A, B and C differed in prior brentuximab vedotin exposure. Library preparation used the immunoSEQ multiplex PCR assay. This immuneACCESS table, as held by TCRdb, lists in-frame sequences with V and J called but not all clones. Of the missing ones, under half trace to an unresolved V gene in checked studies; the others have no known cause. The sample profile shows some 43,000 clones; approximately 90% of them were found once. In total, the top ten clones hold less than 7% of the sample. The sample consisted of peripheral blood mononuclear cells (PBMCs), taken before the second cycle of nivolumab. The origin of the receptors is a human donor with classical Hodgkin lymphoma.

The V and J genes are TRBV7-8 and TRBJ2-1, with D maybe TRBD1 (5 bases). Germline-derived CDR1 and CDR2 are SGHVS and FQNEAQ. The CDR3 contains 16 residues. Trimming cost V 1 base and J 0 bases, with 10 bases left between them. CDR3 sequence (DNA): TGTGCCAGCAGCTTAGGTCTTGGGGCCTCCTACAATGAGCAGTTCTTC. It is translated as CASSLGLGASYNEQFF.

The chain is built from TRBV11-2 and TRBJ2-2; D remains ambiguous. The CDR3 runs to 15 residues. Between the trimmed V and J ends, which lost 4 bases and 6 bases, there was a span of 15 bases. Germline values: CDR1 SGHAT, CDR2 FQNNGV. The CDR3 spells CASSYEGLLAGELFF. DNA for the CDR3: TGTGCCAGCAGCTACGAAGGGCTCTTGGCCGGGGAGCTGTTTTTT. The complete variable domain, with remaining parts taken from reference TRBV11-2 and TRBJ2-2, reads EAGVAQSPRYKIIEKRQSVAFWCNPISGHATLYWYQQILGQGPKLLIQFQNNGVVDDSQLPKDRFSAERLKGVDSTLKIQPAKLEDSAVYLCASSYEGLLAGELFFGEGSRLTVL.

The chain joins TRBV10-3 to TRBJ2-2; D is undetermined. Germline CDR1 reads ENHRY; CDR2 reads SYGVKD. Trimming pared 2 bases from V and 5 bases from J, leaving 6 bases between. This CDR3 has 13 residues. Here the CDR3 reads CAISEAATGELFF. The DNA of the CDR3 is TGTGCCATCAGTGAGGCGGCGACCGGGGAGCTGTTTTTT.

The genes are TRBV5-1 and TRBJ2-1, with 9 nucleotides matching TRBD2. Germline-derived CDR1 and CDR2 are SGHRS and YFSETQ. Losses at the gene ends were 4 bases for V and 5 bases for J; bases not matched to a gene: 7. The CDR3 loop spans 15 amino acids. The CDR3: CASSPTSGGHNEQFF. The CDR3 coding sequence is TGCGCCAGCAGCCCGACTAGCGGAGGACACAATGAGCAGTTCTTC.

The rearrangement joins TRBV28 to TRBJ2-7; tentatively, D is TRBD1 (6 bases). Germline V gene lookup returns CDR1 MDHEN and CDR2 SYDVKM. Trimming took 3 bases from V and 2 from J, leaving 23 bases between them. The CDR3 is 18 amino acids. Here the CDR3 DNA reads TGTGCCAGCAGTTTGGCGTCGGACCGGGACATCAACCCCTACGAGCAGTACTTC. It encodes CASSLASDRDINPYEQYF.

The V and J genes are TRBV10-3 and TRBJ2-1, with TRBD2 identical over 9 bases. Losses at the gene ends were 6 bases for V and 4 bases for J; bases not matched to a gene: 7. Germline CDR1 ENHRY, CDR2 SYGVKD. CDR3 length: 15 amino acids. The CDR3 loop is CAIRTGLADYNEQFF. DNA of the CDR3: TGTGCCATCAGAACGGGACTAGCAGATTACAATGAGCAGTTCTTC.

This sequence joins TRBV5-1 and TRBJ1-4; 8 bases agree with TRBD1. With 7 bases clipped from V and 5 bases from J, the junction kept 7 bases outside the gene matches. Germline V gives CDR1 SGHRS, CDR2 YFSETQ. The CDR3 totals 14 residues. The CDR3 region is CASGRTGRNEKLFF. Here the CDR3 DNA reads TGCGCCAGCGGAAGGACAGGGAGGAATGAAAAACTGTTTTTT.

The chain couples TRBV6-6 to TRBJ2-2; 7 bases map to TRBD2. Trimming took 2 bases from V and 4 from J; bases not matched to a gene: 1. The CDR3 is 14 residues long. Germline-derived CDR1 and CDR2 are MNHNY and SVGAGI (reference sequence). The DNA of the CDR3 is TGTGCCAGCAGTTACGGGACTACCACCGGGGAGCTGTTTTTT. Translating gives CASSYGTTTGELFF.

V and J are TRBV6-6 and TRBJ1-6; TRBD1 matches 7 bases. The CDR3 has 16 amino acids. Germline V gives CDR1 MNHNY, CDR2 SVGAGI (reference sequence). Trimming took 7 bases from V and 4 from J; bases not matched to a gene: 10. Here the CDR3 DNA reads TGTGCCAGCACCTTGACAGGGAGATTATATAATTCACCCCTCCACTTT. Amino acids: CASTLTGRLYNSPLHF.

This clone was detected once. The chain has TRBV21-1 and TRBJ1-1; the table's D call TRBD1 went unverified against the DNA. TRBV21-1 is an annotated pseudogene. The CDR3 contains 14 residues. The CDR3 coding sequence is TGTGCCAGCAGGAACAGGGTGGGGGACACTGAAGCTTTCTTT. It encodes CASRNRVGDTEAFF.

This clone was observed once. CDR3 sequence reads: CATSRGNSGGTDTQYF. The CDR3 coding sequence is TGTGCCACCAGCAGAGGAAATAGCGGGGGCACAGATACGCAGTATTTT. The genes are TRBV15 and TRBJ2-3; 8 bases align to TRBD2. With V trimmed by 1 base and J by 1 base, 4 bases remained unmatched. Germline V lookup: CDR1 LNHNV, CDR2 YYDKDF (reference sequence). The CDR3 extends over 16 amino acids.

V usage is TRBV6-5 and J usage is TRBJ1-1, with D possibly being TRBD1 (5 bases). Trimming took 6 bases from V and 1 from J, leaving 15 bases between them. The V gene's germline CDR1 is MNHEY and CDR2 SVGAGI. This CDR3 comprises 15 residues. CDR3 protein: CASSWGGVKNTEAFF. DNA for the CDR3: TGTGCCAGCAGCTGGGGGGGGGTCAAGAACACTGAAGCTTTCTTT.

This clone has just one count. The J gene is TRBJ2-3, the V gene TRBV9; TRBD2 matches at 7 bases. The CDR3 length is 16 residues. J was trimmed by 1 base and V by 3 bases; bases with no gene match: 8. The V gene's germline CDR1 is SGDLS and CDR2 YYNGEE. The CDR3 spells CASSADPSGGTDTQYF. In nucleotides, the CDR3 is TGTGCCAGCAGCGCCGATCCTAGCGGAGGCACAGATACGCAGTATTTT.

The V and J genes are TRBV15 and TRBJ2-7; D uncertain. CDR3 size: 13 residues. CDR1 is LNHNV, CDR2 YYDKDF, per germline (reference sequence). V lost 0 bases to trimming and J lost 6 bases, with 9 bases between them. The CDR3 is CATSRDPASEQYF. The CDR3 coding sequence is TGTGCCACCAGCAGAGATCCGGCTAGCGAGCAGTACTTC.

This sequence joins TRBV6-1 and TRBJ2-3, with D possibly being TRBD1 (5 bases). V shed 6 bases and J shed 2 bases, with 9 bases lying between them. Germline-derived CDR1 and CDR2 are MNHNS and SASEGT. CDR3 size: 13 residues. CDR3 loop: CASRWTTTDTQYF. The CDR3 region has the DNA TGTGCCAGCAGGTGGACAACCACAGATACGCAGTATTTT.

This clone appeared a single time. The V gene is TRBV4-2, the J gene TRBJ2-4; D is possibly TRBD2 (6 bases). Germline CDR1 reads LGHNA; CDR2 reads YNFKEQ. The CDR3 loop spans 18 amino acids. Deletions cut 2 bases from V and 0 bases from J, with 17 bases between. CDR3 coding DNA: TGTGCCAGCAGCCAACCTACGGGACTTACGCTAGCCAAAAACATTCAGTACTTC. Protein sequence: CASSQPTGLTLAKNIQYF.

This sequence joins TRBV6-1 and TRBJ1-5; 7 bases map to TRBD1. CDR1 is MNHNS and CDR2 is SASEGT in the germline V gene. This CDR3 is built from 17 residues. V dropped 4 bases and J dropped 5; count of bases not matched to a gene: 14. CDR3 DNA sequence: TGTGCCAGCAGTGCATCGACAGGGAGCTGGGGATATCAGCCCCAGCATTTT. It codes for CASSASTGSWGYQPQHF.

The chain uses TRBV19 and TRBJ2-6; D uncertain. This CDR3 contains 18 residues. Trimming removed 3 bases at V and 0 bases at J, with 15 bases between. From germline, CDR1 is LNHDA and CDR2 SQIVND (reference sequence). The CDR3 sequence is CASSMGALVYSGANVLTF. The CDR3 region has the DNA TGTGCCAGTAGTATGGGCGCCTTGGTGTACTCTGGGGCCAACGTCCTGACTTTC.

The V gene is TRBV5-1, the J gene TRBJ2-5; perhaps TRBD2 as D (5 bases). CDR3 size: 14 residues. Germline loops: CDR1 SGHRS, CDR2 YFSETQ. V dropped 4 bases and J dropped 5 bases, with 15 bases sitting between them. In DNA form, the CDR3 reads TGCGCCAGCAGCCCCCAGTTAGGAGGTGAGACCCAGTACTTC. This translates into CASSPQLGGETQYF.

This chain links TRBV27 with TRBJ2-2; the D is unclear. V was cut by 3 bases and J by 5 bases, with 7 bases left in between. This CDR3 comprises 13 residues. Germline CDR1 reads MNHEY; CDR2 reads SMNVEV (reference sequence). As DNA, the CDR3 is TGTGCCAGCAGTTTTAGCTCAACCGGGGAGCTGTTTTTT. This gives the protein CASSFSSTGELFF.